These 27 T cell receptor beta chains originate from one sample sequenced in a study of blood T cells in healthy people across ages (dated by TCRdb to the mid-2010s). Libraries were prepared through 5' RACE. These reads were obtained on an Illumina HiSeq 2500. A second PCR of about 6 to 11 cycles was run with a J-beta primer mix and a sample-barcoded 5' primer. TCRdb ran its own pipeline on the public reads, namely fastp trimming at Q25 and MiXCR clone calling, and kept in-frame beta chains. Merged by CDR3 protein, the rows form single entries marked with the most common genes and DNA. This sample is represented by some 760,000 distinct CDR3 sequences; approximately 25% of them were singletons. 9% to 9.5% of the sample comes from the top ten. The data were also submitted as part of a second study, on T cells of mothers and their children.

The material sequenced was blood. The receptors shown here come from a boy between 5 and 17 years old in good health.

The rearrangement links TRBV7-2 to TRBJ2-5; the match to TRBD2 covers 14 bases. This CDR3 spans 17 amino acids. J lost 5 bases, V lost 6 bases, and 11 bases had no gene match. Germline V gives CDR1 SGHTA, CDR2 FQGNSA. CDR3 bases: TGTGCCAGCAGGGGAACCGGGACTAGCGGGAGTTGGGAGACCCAGTACTTC. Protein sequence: CASRGTGTSGSWETQYF.

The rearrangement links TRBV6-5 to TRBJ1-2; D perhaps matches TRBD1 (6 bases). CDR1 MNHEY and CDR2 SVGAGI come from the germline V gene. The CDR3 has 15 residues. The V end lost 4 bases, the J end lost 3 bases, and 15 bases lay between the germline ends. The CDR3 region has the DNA TGTGCCAGCAGTTCTATAAGGGACACCTACTATGGCTACACCTTC. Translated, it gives CASSSIRDTYYGYTF.

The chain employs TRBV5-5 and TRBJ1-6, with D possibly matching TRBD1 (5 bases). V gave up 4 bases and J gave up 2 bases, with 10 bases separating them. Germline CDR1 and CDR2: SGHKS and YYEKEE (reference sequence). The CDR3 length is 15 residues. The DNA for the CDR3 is TGTGCCAGCAGCACGAGACAGACCTATAATTCACCCCTCCACTTT. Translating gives CASSTRQTYNSPLHF.

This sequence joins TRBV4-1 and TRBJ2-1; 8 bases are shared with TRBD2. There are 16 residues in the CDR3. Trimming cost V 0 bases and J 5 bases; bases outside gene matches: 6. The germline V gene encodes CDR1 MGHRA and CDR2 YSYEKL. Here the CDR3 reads CASSQDSSGPDNEQFF. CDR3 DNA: TGCGCCAGCAGCCAAGATTCTAGCGGGCCTGACAATGAGCAGTTCTTC.

In nucleotides, the CDR3 is TGTGCCAGCACAGACCGGGATGGCAACACTGAAGCTTTCTTT. This translates into CASTDRDGNTEAFF. The gene calls are TRBV6-2 or TRBV6-3 and TRBJ1-1; D gene unclear. Looked up from germline, CDR1 is MNHEY and CDR2 is SVGEGT. This CDR3 has 14 residues. Trimming removed 7 bases at V and 2 bases at J, with 14 bases between.

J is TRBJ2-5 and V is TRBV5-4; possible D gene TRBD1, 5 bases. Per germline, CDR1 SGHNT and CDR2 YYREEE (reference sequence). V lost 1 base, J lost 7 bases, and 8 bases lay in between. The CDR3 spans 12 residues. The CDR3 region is CASSLSQGTQYF. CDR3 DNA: TGTGCCAGCAGCTTGTCGCAGGGGACCCAGTACTTC.

For the CDR3, the DNA is TGTGCCAGCAGTTACCCCACTCTACCCCGGGAGGGGGGAAACACTGAAGCTTTCTTT. It encodes CASSYPTLPREGGNTEAFF. The chain has TRBV6-6 and TRBJ1-1; tentative D call: TRBD1 (6 bases). The V end was cut by 2 bases, the J end by 2 bases, with 24 bases between. The CDR3 runs 19 residues. The germline CDR1 and CDR2 sequences are MNHNY and SVGAGI (reference sequence).

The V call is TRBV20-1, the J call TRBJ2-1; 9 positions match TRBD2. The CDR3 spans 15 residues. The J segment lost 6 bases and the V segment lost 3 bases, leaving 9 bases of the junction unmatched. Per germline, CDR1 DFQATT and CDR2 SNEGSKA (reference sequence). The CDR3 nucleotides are TGCAGTGCTAGGGGGACGAGCGGGGGGACCAATGAGCAGTTCTTC. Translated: CSARGTSGGTNEQFF.

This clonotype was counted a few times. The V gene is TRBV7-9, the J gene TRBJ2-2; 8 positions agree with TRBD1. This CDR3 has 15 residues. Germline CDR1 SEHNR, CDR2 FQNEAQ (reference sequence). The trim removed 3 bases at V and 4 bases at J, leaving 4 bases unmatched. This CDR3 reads CASSFRGLGTGELFF. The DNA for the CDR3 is TGTGCCAGCAGCTTCAGGGGGCTCGGCACCGGGGAGCTGTTTTTT.

The DNA for the CDR3 is TGTGCCAGCAGCTTGCCAGGGGAGGAGGTTCAGTACTTC. Protein: CASSLPGEEVQYF. The rearrangement links TRBV5-5 to TRBJ2-4, with D tentatively TRBD1 or TRBD2 (6 bases each). The CDR3 spans 13 residues. Germline CDR1 SGHKS, CDR2 YYEKEE (reference sequence). The germline V and J ends were trimmed by 1 base and 11 bases, with 13 bases remaining between them. The full variable domain, in which reference TRBV5-5 and TRBJ2-4 provide the parts outside the CDR3, is DAGVTQSPTHLIKTRGQQVTLRCSPISGHKSVSWYQQVLGQGPQFIFQYYEKEERGRGNFPDRFSARQFPNYSSELNVNALLLGDSALYLCASSLPGEEVQYFGAGTRLSVL.

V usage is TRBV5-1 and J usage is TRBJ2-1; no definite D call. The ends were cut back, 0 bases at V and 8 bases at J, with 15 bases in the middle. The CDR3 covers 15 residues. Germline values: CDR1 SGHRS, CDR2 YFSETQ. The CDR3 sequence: CASSLAALDFDEQFF. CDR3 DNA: TGCGCCAGCAGCTTGGCCGCCCTAGACTTCGATGAGCAGTTCTTC.

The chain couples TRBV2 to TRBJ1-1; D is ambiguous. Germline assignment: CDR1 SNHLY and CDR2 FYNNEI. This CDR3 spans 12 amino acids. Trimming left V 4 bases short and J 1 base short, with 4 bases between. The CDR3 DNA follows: TGTGCCAGCAGTGCTCAGAACACTGAAGCTTTCTTT. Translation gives CASSAQNTEAFF.

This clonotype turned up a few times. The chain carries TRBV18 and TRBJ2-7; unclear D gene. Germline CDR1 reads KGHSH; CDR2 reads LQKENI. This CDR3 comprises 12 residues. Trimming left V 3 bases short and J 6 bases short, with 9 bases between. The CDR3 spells CASSPTMVEQYF. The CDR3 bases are TGTGCCAGCTCACCCACAATGGTCGAGCAGTACTTC.

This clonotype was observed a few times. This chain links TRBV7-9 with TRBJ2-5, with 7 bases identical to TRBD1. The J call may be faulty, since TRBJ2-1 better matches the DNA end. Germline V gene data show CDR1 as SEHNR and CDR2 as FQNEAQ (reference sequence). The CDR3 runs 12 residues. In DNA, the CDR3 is TGTGCCAGCAGTGGGGACAGTTATGAGCAGTTCTTC. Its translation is CASSGDSYEQFF.

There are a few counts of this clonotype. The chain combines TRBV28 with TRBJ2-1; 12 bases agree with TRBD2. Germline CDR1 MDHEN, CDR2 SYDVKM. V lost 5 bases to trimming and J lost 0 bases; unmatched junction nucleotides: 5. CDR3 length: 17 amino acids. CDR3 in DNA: TGTGCCAGCAGTCCGACGGGACTAGCGGGCTCCTACAATGAGCAGTTCTTC. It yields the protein CASSPTGLAGSYNEQFF.

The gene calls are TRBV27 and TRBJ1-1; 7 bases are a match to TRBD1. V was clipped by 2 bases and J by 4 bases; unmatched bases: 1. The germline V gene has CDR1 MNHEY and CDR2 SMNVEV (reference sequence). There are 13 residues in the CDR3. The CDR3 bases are TGTGCCAGCAGTTTAAGGGGGCCCACTGAAGCTTTCTTT. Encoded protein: CASSLRGPTEAFF.

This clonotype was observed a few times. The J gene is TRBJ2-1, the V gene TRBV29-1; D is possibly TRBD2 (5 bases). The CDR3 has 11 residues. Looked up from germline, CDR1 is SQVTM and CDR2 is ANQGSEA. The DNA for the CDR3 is TGCACGGGGTCCTCCTACAATGAGCAGTTCTTC. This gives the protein CTGSSYNEQFF.

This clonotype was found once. The CDR3: CASKIASTEAFF. The CDR3 nucleotides read TGTGCCAGCAAAATTGCGAGCACTGAAGCTTTCTTT. The rearrangement joins TRBV12-3 or TRBV12-4 to TRBJ1-1, with D uncertain. CDR3 length: 12 residues. The V and J ends lost 7 bases and 4 bases respectively, with 10 bases between them.

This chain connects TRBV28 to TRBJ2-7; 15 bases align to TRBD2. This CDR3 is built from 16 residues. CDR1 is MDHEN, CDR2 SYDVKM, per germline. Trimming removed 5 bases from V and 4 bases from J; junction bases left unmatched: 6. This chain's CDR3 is CASSPRTSGREYEQYF. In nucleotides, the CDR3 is TGTGCCAGCAGTCCTAGGACTAGCGGGAGGGAATACGAGCAGTACTTC.

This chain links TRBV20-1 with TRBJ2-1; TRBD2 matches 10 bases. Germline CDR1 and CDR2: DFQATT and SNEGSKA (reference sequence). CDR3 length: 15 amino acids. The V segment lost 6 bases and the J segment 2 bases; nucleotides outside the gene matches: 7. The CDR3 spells CSAQPLAGAYNEQFF. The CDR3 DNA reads TGCAGTGCGCAACCCCTAGCGGGAGCCTACAATGAGCAGTTCTTC.

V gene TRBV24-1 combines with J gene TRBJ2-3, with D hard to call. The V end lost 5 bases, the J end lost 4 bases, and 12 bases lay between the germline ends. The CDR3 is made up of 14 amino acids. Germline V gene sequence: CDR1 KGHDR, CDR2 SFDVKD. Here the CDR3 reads CATSAGSVADTQYF. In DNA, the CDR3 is TGTGCCACCAGTGCGGGCAGTGTAGCAGATACGCAGTATTTT.

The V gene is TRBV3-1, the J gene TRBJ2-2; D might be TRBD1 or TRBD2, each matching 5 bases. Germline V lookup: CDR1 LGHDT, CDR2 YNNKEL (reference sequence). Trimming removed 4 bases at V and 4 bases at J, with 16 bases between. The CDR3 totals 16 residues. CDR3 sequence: CASSLSGTRPTGELFF. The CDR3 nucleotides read TGTGCCAGCAGCCTCTCGGGGACCAGACCCACCGGGGAGCTGTTTTTT.

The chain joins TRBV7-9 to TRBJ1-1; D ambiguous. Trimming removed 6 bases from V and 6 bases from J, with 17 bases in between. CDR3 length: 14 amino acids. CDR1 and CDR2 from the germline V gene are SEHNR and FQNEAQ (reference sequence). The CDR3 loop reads CASREDSGESEAFF. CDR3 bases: TGTGCCAGCAGGGAAGACTCTGGGGAGTCTGAAGCTTTCTTT.

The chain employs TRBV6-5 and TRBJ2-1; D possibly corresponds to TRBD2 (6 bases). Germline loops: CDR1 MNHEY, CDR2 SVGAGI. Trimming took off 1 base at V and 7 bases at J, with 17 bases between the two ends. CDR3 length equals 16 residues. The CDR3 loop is CASSYFVAGPRNEQFF. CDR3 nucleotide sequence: TGTGCCAGCAGTTACTTCGTTGCGGGGCCCCGGAATGAGCAGTTCTTC.

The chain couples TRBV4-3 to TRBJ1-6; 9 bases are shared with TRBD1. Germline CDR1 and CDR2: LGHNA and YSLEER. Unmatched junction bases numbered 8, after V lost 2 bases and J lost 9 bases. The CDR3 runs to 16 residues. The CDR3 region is CASSQSGQGSISPLHF. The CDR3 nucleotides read TGCGCCAGCAGCCAATCCGGACAGGGGAGTATTTCACCCCTCCACTTT.

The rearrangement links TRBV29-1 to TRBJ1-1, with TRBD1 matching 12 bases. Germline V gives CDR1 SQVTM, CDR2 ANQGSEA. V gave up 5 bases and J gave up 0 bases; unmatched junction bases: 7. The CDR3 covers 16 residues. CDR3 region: CSVRWGQGAVNTEAFF. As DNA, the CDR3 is TGCAGCGTTAGATGGGGACAGGGGGCGGTGAACACTGAAGCTTTCTTT.

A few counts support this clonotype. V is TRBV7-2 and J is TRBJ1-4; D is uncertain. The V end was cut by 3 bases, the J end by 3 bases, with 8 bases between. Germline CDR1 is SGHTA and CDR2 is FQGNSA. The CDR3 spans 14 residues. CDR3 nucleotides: TGTGCCAGCAGCTTCGGAGAGGCTAATGAAAAACTGTTTTTT. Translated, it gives CASSFGEANEKLFF.